The clone carrying this T cell receptor (beta chain) was seen just once. This entry belongs to a study of blood T cell repertoires in COVID-19. This table comes from immunoSEQ multiplex PCR, and its TCRdb copy is limited to in-frame clones, with some not included. The table includes some 74,000 clones, 60% to 80% detected once. The clonotype was recovered from a human donor in a cohort sampled during active COVID-19. Sequencing input: peripheral blood.

The CDR3 here is CASSAPFERGTDTQYF. The DNA of the CDR3 is TGTGCCAGTAGTGCCCCTTTTGAGCGGGGCACAGATACGCAGTATTTT. The chain employs TRBV19 and TRBJ2-3; possible D gene TRBD2, 6 bases. CDR1 and CDR2 (germline): LNHDA, SQIVND (reference sequence). V lost 5 bases and J 1 base, leaving 16 bases between the germline ends. This CDR3 has 16 residues.